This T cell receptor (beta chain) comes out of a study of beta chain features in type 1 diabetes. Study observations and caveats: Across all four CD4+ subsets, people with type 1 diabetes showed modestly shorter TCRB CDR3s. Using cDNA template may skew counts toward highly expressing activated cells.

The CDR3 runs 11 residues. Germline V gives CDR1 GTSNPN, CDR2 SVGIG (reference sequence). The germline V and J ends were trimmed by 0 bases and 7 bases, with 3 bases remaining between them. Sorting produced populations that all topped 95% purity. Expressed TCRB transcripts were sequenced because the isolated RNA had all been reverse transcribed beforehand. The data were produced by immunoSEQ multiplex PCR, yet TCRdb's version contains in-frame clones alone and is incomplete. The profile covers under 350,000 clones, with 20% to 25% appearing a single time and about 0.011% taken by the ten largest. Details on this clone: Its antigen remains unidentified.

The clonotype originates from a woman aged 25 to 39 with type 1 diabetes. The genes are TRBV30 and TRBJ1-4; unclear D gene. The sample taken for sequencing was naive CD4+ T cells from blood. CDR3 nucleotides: TGTGCCTGGAGTGTCGTTGAAAAACTGTTTTTT. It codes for CAWSVVEKLFF.